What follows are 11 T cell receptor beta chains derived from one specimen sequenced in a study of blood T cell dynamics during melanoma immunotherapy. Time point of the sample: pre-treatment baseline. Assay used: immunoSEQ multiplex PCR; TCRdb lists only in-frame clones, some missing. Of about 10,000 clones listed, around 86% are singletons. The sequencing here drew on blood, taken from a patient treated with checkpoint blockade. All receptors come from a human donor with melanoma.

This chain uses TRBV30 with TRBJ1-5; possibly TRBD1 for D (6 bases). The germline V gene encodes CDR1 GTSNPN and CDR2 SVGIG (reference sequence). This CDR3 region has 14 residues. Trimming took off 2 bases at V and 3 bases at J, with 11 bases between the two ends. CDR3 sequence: CAWSRTGLNQPQHF. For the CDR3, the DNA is TGTGCCTGGAGTCGCACAGGGCTCAATCAGCCCCAGCATTTT.

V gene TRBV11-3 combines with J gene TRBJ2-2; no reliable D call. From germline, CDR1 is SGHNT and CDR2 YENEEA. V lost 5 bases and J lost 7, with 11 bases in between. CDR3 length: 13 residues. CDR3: CASSPRLGGELFF. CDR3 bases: TGTGCCAGCAGCCCCCGGCTGGGCGGGGAGCTGTTTTTT.

The CDR3 loop reads CASLAGDYNEQFF. CDR3 nucleotides: TGTGCCAGCTTAGCGGGAGACTACAATGAGCAGTTCTTC. The chain recombines TRBV19 with TRBJ2-1; TRBD2 matches at 9 bases. Germline CDR1 is LNHDA and CDR2 is SQIVND (reference sequence). The CDR3 extends over 13 amino acids. J was trimmed by 3 bases and V by 9 bases; bases with no gene match: 3.

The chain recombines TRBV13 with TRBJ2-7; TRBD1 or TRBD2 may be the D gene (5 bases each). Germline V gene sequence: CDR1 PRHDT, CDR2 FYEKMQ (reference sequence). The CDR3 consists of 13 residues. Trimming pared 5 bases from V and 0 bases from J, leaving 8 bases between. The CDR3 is CASSLGPSYEQYF. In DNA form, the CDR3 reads TGTGCCAGCAGCCTGGGACCCTCCTACGAGCAGTACTTC.

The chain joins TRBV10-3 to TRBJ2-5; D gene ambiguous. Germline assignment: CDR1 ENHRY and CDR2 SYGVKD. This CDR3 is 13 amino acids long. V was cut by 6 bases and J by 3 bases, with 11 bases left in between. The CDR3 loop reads CAISRDGKETQYF. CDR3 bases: TGTGCCATCAGCCGCGACGGAAAAGAGACCCAGTACTTC.

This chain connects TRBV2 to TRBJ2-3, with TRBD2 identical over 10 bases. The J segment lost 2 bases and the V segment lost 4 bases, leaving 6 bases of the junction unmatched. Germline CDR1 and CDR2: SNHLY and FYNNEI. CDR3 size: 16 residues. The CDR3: CASSGLAGALTDTQYF. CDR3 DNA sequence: TGTGCCAGCAGTGGGCTAGCGGGAGCCCTCACAGATACGCAGTATTTT. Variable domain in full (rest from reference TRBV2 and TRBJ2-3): EPEVTQTPSHQVTQMGQEVILRCVPISNHLYFYWYRQILGQKVEFLVSFYNNEISEKSEIFDDQFSVERPDGSNFTLKIRSTKLEDSAMYFCASSGLAGALTDTQYFGPGTRLTVL.

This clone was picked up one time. CDR3: CASSLPNRAGANVLTF. DNA of the CDR3: TGTGCCAGCAGCTTGCCTAACAGGGCTGGGGCCAACGTCCTGACTTTC. The V call is TRBV5-6, the J call TRBJ2-6; a possible D gene is TRBD1 (6 bases). The CDR3 runs to 16 residues. CDR1 and CDR2 from the germline V gene are SGHDT and YYEEEE. Trimming stripped 1 base from V and 2 bases from J, with 10 bases between. Using reference TRBV5-6 and TRBJ2-6 for the parts outside the CDR3, the full variable domain is DAGVTQSPTHLIKTRGQQVTLRCSPKSGHDTVSWYQQALGQGPQFIFQYYEEEERQRGNFPDRFSGHQFPNYSSELNVNALLLGDSALYLCASSLPNRAGANVLTFGAGSRLTVL.

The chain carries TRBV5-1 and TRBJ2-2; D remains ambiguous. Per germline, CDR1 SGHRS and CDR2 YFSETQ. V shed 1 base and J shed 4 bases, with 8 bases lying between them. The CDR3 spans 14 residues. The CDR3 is CASSLRYSTGELFF. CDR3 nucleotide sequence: TGCGCCAGCAGCTTGAGGTACTCCACCGGGGAGCTGTTTTTT.

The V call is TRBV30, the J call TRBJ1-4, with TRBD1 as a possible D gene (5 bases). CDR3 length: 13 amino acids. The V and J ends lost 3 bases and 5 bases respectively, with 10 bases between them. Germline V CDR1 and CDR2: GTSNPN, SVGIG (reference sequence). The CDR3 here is CAWRDGGNEKLFF. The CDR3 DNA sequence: TGTGCCTGGAGAGACGGGGGGAATGAAAAACTGTTTTTT.

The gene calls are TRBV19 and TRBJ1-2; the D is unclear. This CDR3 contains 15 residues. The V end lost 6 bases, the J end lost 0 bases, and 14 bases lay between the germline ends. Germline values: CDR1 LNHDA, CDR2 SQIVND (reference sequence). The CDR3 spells CASSLRGLTNYGYTF. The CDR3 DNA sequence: TGTGCCAGTAGCCTCCGCGGGTTGACTAACTATGGCTACACCTTC. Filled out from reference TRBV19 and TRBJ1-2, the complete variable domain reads DGGITQSPKYLFRKEGQNVTLSCEQNLNHDAMYWYRQDPGQGLRLIYYSQIVNDFQKGDIAEGYSVSREKKESFPLTVTSAQKNPTAFYLCASSLRGLTNYGYTFGSGTRLTVV.

The CDR3 nucleotides read TGTGCCAGGCGAGGAGATACGCAGTATTTT. Its protein product is CARRGDTQYF. The chain employs TRBV27 and TRBJ2-3; D unresolved. The CDR3 covers 10 residues. CDR1 is MNHEY, CDR2 SMNVEV, per germline (reference sequence). V lost 9 bases to trimming and J lost 5 bases, with 6 bases between them.